This T cell receptor beta chain was observed in a study of cytomegalovirus exposure and HLA in healthy donors (dated by TCRdb to the late 2010s). Looking at the study overall: An earlier analysis of 587 of the donors reported about 260 Gb of sequence data and around 120 million unique TCR beta sequences obtained from some 170 million T cells. Typing coverage varied by locus: about 620-630 donors for A, B, C, DRB1 and DQB1; about 520 for DQA1; more than 600 for DPA1; roughly 450 for DPB1. The study used immunosequencing to profile the T cell repertoires of several hundred subjects and linked those repertoires to cytomegalovirus serostatus. A handful of DR-DQ haplotypes were handled as single units for association and clustering because linkage in the cohort was strong. In the later analysis, no new phenotypic data were used to find candidate immune exposures; instead, reliance was placed on TCR beta sequences and their occurrence across donors. A later genetic analysis took genome-wide SNP genotypes for about three fifths of the 666 donors and used that subset as a discovery cohort. A later analysis re-examined previously published TCR beta repertoires from more than 650 donors and added high-resolution HLA genotyping to investigate patterns of TCR occurrence. HLA typing covered class I and class II loci at four-digit resolution. The study aimed to test whether cataloging public T cell receptors could reveal signatures of past pathogen exposure. To predict cytomegalovirus infection status, the study combined high-throughput TCR immunosequencing, statistical association of individual TCRs with disease status, and machine learning. Besides the first cohort of some 670 subjects, a separate validation cohort made up of roughly 130 different subjects was used. All discovery cohort repertoires had been generated using a single sequencing platform. To decide whether each TCR beta V gene segment behaved as functional or pseudogenic, an earlier analysis of fewer than 750 of the donors relied on high-throughput TCR beta sequencing. Among 300 to 500 genotyped donors of the cohort, an average of approximately 200,000 unique TCR beta nucleotide sequences was sequenced per donor, of which roughly 18% were non-productive. An early release covering 550 to 650 HLA-typed donors comprised about 290 gigabases of sequencing data and 65 million to 100 million unique TCR sequences. Of the roughly 400 genotyped donors, about 84% fell in the genetic ancestry cluster associated with self-reported Caucasian donors. Donor age, sex, ethnicity and CMV serostatus were collected together with the repertoire data. What the research found in general, with its limitations: When HLA alleles, especially DR and DQ, strongly co-occurred, attributing TCR associations to individual alleles was difficult. HLA typing was unavailable for some donors at each locus, so association tests used only the typed subset. Roughly uniform sequencing depth across donors was assumed in presence/absence analyses, although this assumption may not hold. Three of the identified cytomegalovirus-associated TCR beta chains were confirmed in vitro to be specific for cytomegalovirus antigens. Across donors, most TCR sequences were observed very rarely, whereas some public TCRs were present in many individuals. Because the 87-base-pair reads could not distinguish some IMGT-functional V segments, including TRBV6-2 and TRBV6-3, those segments were excluded. A cluster of highly shared sequence variants was judged likely to represent a technical artifact of the sequencing pipeline. A further reported finding was that TCR beta sequences accurately predicted the HLA-A and HLA-B alleles for most subjects in the first cohort. CMV serostatus was the only immune exposure information available for the cohort. According to the authors, the approach could potentially be generalized to other disease states and immunological phenotypes. In a later genetic analysis, fewer N-insertions in productive TCRs were reported among donors in an Asian-associated ancestry cluster than the roughly 640-donor mean. In a later analysis, 15,000 to 20,000 TCR beta sequences were associated with specific HLA alleles at a false discovery rate of 0.05. Correlated functional status among segregating V segments might be attributable to linkage disequilibrium, but an unknown experimental factor could not be ruled out. In an earlier analysis of 500 to 650 of the donors, most TCR beta V segments appeared in productive rearrangements about 87% or about 30% of the time, broadly matching IMGT annotations. A later analysis found that most CMV-associated TCR beta chains appeared HLA-restricted, with HLA associations seemingly driven largely by CMV exposure. The classifier was reported to diagnose cytomegalovirus status with high specificity and sensitivity in both the original and validation cohorts. Because counts were too low, seventeen rarely observed V segments, including chromosome 9 orphons, were left out of the earlier analysis of 500 to 650 of the donors. This cohort had only TCR beta chains sequenced, and the lack of alpha or paired-chain data limited which features could be detected. A later analysis reported that several top co-occurrence clusters appeared linked to parvovirus B19, influenza, CMV and Epstein-Barr virus. In a later genetic analysis, a missense DCLRE1C variant was associated with V-gene and J-gene trimming of TCR beta chains, and the association was replicated in an independent cohort. In a later analysis, TCR association rates were found to vary across HLA loci, with the most associated TCRs seen for DRB1 alleles and the fewest for HLA-C alleles. In the study, roughly 160 TCR beta chains were listed as associated with cytomegalovirus. A later analysis found that HLA-associated TCR beta chains were more clonally expanded and had lower generation probabilities than equally common non-associated chains.

For this clone: No antigen is known for it. No much larger clone exists at a distance of one base, and base qualities are not known.

Library construction relied on the immunoSEQ multiplex PCR assay. For the multiplex PCR, a mixture combining 60 forward primers for TCR Vbeta segments and 13 reverse primers for TCR Jbeta segments was used. Amplification of the CDR3 region of rearranged TCR beta genes was performed with a multiplex PCR assay on genomic DNA. Amplified TCR beta libraries were sequenced as 87-base-pair reads on the Illumina HiSeq System. On the authors' methods: Across the 600 to 700 repertoires, a later analysis counted approximately 83 million unique TCR beta chains, approximately 10 million of which were shared by at least two donors. Raw reads were error-corrected and collapsed into unique sequences with a nearest-neighbor algorithm that merged closely related sequences to remove PCR and sequencing errors. V, D and J gene segments were assigned by aligning CDR3 sequences to IMGT reference sequences. For a sequence to be retained, a match of at least six nucleotides to both a V gene segment and a J gene segment was required. A rearrangement was called productive if the CDR3 had no stop codons and remained in frame with V and J, and every other rearrangement was called non-productive. CDR3 was defined by IMGT convention, running from the second conserved V-encoded cysteine to the conserved J-encoded phenylalanine. Sequences without an unambiguous match to a single V gene segment were excluded from the earlier analysis of about 600 of the donors. In an earlier analysis of roughly 600 of the donors, a V segment was called functional when productive rearrangements were above 56.7%, and segregating when the standard deviation between donors exceeded 5%. To diagnose cytomegalovirus status from the catalog of TCR beta chain sequences, a statistical classification framework was built. In a later analysis, TCR nucleotide sequences were compared against IMGT/GENE-DB human TR gene sequences so that V and J genes could be assigned. Using the TCRdist pipeline, a later analysis assigned CDR3 sequences along with most-parsimonious VDJ recombination scenarios. A later analysis defined each TCR beta chain by its CDR3 amino acid sequence plus V-gene family, and excluded reads lacking a unique V-gene family. As a way to deal with suspected cross-contamination and a sequencing artifact, a later analysis dropped hundreds of nucleotide sequences that were highly shared and had low generation probability. In a later analysis, a clonal expansion index was calculated for each public chain from normalized within-repertoire ranks of inferred template counts. In a later analysis, generation probabilities were computed using a VDJ recombination model fitted to out-of-frame rearrangements, and the results were checked against IGoR. In a later analysis, TCR-TCR, TCR-HLA and TCR-CMV co-occurrence was scored with hypergeometric tests, and a repertoire-size bias correction was applied to TCR pairs. False discovery rates were estimated in a later analysis by permuting HLA or CMV assignments 20 times. In a later analysis, co-occurring TCRs were grouped using DBSCAN, with TCRdist sequence similarity added in when clustering inside HLA-allele-positive subsets. Co-occurrence clustering excluded repertoires with fewer than 30,000 or more than 120,000 public chains, plus five with anomalous nucleotide sharing. In its TCRdb copy, this immuneACCESS table keeps in-frame sequences only and misses some clones. Where compared with another copy, unresolved V genes explain less than half of these, and the others have no known cause. V and J calls and clone size are copied from that table; D and trimming were computed from the DNA. This sample comprises approximately 140,000 clones, 60% to 85% of them detected only once. Less than 2% of the sample is in the top ten clones.

The cohort was made up of 500 to 800 healthy bone marrow donors. At the time of sampling, all cohort members were nominally healthy, though unrecorded immune exposures were likely present. The donor was CMV seronegative and belonged to the group of several hundred seronegative cohort members. A peripheral blood sample was provided by each donor, and peripheral blood mononuclear cells were used for TCR beta sequencing. Genomic DNA extraction from the blood cell samples was performed with the Qiagen DNeasy Blood Extraction Kit. The germline V gene gives CDR1 as SQVTM and CDR2 as ANQGSEA. The CDR3 runs 15 amino acids, cysteine and phenylalanine included. Just the 45-base CDR3 DNA is kept, in frame starting at base 1. V is pared back by 6 bases and J by 3 bases, with 20 bases lying between the germline termini.

The TCR sequence derives from a woman between 18 and 29 years old in good health and CMV-seronegative. Here the chain combines TRBV29-1 and TRBJ1-2, with a weak D call of TRBD1 (6 bases match). Sequenced sample: PBMCs. The DNA sequence is TGCAGCGTGGGGTTAGGGGAGGGGGAGGACTATGGCTACACCTTC. It translates as CSVGLGEGEDYGYTF.